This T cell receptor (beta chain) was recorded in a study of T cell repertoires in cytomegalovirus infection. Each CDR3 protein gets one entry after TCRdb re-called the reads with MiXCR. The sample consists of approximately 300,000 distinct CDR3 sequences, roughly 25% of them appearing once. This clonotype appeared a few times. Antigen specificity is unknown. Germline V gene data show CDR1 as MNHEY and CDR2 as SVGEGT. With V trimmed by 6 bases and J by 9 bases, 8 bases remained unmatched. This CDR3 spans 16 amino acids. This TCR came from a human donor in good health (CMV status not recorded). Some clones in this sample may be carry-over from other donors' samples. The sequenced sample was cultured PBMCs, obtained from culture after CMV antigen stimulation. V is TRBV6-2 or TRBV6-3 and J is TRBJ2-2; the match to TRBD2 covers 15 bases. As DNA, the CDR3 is TGTGCCAGCAGGTCGGGACTAGCGGGAGGAGTCTGGGAGCTGTTTTTT. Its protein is CASRSGLAGGVWELFF.